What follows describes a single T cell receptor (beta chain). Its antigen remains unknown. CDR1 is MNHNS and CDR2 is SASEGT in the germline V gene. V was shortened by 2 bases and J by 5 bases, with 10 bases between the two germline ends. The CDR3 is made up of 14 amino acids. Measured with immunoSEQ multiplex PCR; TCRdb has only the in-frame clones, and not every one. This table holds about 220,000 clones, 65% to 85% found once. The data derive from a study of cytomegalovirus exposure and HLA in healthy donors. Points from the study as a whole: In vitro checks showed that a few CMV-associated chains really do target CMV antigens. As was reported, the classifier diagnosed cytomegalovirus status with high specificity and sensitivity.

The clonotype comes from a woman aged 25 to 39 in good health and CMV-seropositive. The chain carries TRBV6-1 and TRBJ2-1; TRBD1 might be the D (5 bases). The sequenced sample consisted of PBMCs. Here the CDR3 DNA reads TGTGCCAGCAGTGAAATCCAGGGCCACAATGAGCAGTTCTTC. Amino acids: CASSEIQGHNEQFF.